The 15 T cell receptor beta chains below come from one sample, sequenced in a study of cytomegalovirus exposure and HLA in healthy donors. The table came from immunoSEQ multiplex PCR; TCRdb's copy has only in-frame clones and leaves some out. The data show about 130,000 clones, almost 85% seen once. The sequenced material came from PBMCs. The receptors were sampled from a man between 25 and 39 years old in good health and CMV-seropositive.

This chain links TRBV6-5 with TRBJ2-7; possibly TRBD1 for D (6 bases). V lost 5 bases, J lost 5 bases, and 19 bases lay in between. The CDR3 consists of 15 residues. Germline-derived CDR1 and CDR2 are MNHEY and SVGAGI. This chain's CDR3 is CASSRYDRNQDEQYF. Here the CDR3 DNA reads TGTGCCAGCAGTCGTTACGACAGGAACCAAGACGAGCAGTACTTC.

The CDR3, as DNA: TGTGCCAGCAGTTTATGGGGACTAGCGGGAGGGCCTAGGACAGATACGCAGTATTTT. This gives the protein CASSLWGLAGGPRTDTQYF. The J gene is TRBJ2-3, the V gene TRBV28; TRBD2 aligns across 16 bases. Germline V CDR1 and CDR2: MDHEN, SYDVKM. The length of the CDR3 is 19 residues. V lost 0 bases to trimming and J lost 3 bases; unmatched junction nucleotides: 6.

The V and J genes are TRBV29-1 and TRBJ2-7, with 11 bases lining up with TRBD2. The trim removed 5 bases at V and 0 bases at J, leaving 9 bases unmatched. Germline V gene sequence: CDR1 SQVTM, CDR2 ANQGSEA. The CDR3 loop spans 16 amino acids. In DNA form, the CDR3 reads TGCAGCGTTAAAGGACTAGCGGGCTTAGGCTCCTACGAGCAGTACTTC. Its protein product is CSVKGLAGLGSYEQYF.

The V and J genes are TRBV27 and TRBJ2-1, with 9 nucleotides matching TRBD2. V shed 6 bases and J 6 bases; nucleotides not matched to a gene: 9. This CDR3 spans 15 amino acids. Germline loops: CDR1 MNHEY, CDR2 SMNVEV (reference sequence). CDR3 DNA: TGTGCCAGCAGCGGGGGGGGACTAGCTGCCAATGAGCAGTTCTTC. This codes for CASSGGGLAANEQFF.

The chain links TRBV5-6 to TRBJ2-1; 8 bases map to TRBD2. J lost 1 base, V lost 4 bases, and 7 bases had no gene match. The CDR3 runs 16 residues. From germline, CDR1 is SGHDT and CDR2 YYEEEE. The CDR3 coding sequence is TGTGCCAGCAGCCCCCTTTCGGGGGGGTCCTACAATGAGCAGTTCTTC. This codes for CASSPLSGGSYNEQFF.

The chain has TRBV5-1 and TRBJ2-7; 9 nucleotides align to TRBD1. Germline V gives CDR1 SGHRS, CDR2 YFSETQ. The length of the CDR3 is 16 residues. J gave up 3 bases and V 5 bases, and 12 bases lay outside the gene matches. CDR3 sequence: CASSPQTGGALYEQYF. CDR3 coding DNA: TGCGCCAGCAGTCCACAAACAGGGGGCGCCCTCTACGAGCAGTACTTC.

Here the CDR3 DNA reads TGTGCCAGCACCCAAAGGGGAACAGGCGCCCGATATGGCTACACCTTC. Protein: CASTQRGTGARYGYTF. The chain couples TRBV5-6 to TRBJ1-2, with D possibly matching TRBD1 (5 bases). The CDR3 extends over 16 amino acids. CDR1 and CDR2 from the germline V gene are SGHDT and YYEEEE. Trimming pared 6 bases from V and 5 bases from J, leaving 23 bases between.

V gene TRBV10-2 combines with J gene TRBJ2-3, with D possibly being TRBD2 (6 bases). This CDR3 comprises 13 residues. Germline V gene sequence: CDR1 WSHSY, CDR2 SAAADI. The V gene lost 8 bases and the J gene lost 0 bases, with 9 bases spanning the gap. CDR3 loop: CASRDLSTDTQYF. The CDR3 DNA is TGCGCCAGCCGGGACTTAAGCACAGATACGCAGTATTTT.

The J gene is TRBJ2-1, the V gene TRBV11-2; 9 positions match TRBD2. V shed 1 base, J shed 15 bases, and the junction held 10 bases outside the gene matches. The CDR3 is 14 amino acids. In germline, CDR1 is SGHAT, CDR2 FQNNGV. CDR3 in amino acids: CASSLAASGNPGFF. The CDR3 DNA sequence: TGTGCCAGCAGCTTAGCGGCTAGCGGGAACCCGGGGTTCTTC.

At least ten counts were recorded for this clone. The chain links TRBV29-1 to TRBJ1-5; possibly TRBD1 for D (5 bases). The CDR3 consists of 13 residues. The germline V gene encodes CDR1 SQVTM and CDR2 ANQGSEA. The V end was cut by 4 bases, the J end by 2 bases, with 9 bases between. The CDR3 DNA follows: TGCAGCGTTGGTCAGGGTGGCAATCAGCCCCAGCATTTT. It yields the protein CSVGQGGNQPQHF.

The gene calls are TRBV5-1 and TRBJ1-1, with 8 bases lining up with TRBD1. The trim removed 0 bases at V and 6 bases at J, leaving 4 bases unmatched. The germline CDR1 and CDR2 sequences are SGHRS and YFSETQ. The CDR3 contains 14 residues. The CDR3 loop is CASSLGTGYPEAFF. In nucleotides, the CDR3 is TGCGCCAGCAGCTTGGGGACAGGGTACCCTGAAGCTTTCTTT.

The V call is TRBV7-9, the J call TRBJ1-4, with 9 bases identical to TRBD1. The CDR3 is 16 residues long. V trimming: 3 bases; J trimming: 7 bases; junction bases outside the gene matches: 9. From germline, CDR1 is SEHNR and CDR2 FQNEAQ (reference sequence). This chain's CDR3 is CASSFAGTGLGEKLFF. CDR3 sequence (DNA): TGTGCCAGCAGCTTCGCCGGGACAGGGTTAGGTGAAAAACTGTTTTTT.

The rearrangement links TRBV7-9 to TRBJ1-4, with D uncertain. CDR3 length: 11 amino acids. V was cut by 2 bases and J by 10 bases, with 5 bases left in between. From germline, CDR1 is SEHNR and CDR2 FQNEAQ (reference sequence). CDR3 nucleotide sequence: TGTGCCAGCAGCTTACACGGAAAACTGTTTTTT. The encoded protein is CASSLHGKLFF.

The CDR3 is CASVRTETYGYTF. The CDR3 DNA sequence: TGTGCCAGTGTTAGGACAGAGACCTATGGCTACACCTTC. V gene TRBV2 combines with J gene TRBJ1-2; D is possibly TRBD1 (6 bases). This CDR3 spans 13 amino acids. Trimming took 9 bases from V and 4 from J, leaving 15 bases between them. CDR1 and CDR2 (germline): SNHLY, FYNNEI.

This chain uses TRBV11-2 with TRBJ1-1; D unclear. There are 14 residues in the CDR3. Germline assignment: CDR1 SGHAT and CDR2 FQNNGV. V lost 5 bases and J 0 bases, leaving 10 bases between the germline ends. The CDR3 region is CASSLTLVNTEAFF. CDR3 sequence (DNA): TGTGCCAGCAGCCTGACACTAGTGAACACTGAAGCTTTCTTT.